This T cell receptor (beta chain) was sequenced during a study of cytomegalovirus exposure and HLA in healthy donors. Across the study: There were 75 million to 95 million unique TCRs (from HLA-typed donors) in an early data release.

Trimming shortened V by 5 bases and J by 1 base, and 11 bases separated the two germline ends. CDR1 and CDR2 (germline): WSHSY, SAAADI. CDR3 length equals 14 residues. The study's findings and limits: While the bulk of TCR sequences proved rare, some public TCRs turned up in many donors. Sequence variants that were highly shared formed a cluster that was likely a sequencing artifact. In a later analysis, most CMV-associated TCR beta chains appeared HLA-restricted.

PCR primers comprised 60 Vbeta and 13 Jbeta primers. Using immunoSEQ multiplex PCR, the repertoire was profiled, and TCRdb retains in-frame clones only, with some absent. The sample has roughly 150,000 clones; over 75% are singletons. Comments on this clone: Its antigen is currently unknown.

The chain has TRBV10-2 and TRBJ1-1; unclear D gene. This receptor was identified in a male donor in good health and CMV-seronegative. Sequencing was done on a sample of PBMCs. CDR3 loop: CASSLGYRNTEAFF. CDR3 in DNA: TGCGCCAGCAGTCTGGGCTACCGGAACACTGAAGCTTTCTTT.